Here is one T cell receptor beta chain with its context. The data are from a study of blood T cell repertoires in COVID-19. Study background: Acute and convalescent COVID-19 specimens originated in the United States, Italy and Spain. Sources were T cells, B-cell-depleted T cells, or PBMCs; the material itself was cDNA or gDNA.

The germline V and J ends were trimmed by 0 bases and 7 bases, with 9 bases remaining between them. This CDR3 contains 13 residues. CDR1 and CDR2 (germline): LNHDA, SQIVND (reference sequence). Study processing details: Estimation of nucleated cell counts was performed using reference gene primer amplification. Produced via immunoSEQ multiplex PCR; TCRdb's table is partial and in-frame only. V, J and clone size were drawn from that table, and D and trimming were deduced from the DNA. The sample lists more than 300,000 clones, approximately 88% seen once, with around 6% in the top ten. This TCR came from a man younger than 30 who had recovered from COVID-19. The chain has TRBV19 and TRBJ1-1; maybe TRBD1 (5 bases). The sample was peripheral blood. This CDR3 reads CASSIDLQGEAFF. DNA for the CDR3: TGTGCCAGTAGTATAGATCTGCAGGGTGAAGCTTTCTTT.